The clone carrying this T cell receptor (beta chain) has a single count. This table comes from immunoSEQ multiplex PCR, and its TCRdb copy is limited to in-frame clones, with some not included. The top ten hold more than 0.3% of the sample, which has roughly 80,000 clones, 89% seen once. The sample is drawn from a study of OX40 agonist ivuxolimab in advanced cancers. CDR3 length: 13 residues. The V end was cut by 6 bases, the J end by 6 bases, with 14 bases between. Germline CDR1 LNHDA, CDR2 SQIVND (reference sequence). The sequence was collected from an adult with an advanced solid tumor such as melanoma, head and neck, liver or kidney cancer. This material consisted of CD4+ or CD8+ T cells sorted from blood, taken in a trial of the OX40 agonist ivuxolimab. The J gene is TRBJ1-1, the V gene TRBV19, with a tentative D call TRBD1 (6 bases). The CDR3 coding sequence is TGTGCCAGTAGGATCGGACAGCCAGCTGAAGCTTTCTTT. Translation gives CASRIGQPAEAFF.